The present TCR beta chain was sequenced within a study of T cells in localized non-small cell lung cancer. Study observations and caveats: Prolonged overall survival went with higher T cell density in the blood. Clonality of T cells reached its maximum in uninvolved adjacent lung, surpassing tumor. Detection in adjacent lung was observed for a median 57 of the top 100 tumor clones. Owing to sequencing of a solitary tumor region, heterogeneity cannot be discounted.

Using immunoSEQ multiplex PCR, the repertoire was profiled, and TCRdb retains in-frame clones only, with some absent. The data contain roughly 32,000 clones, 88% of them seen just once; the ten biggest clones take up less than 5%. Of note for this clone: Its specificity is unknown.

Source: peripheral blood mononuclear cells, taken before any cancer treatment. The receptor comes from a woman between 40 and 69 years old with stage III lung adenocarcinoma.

The CDR3 DNA is TGTGCCAGTAGTATAGGCTTCCAGGGAACTGAAGCTTTCTTT. This encodes CASSIGFQGTEAFF. The chain links TRBV19 to TRBJ1-1; possibly TRBD1 for D (5 bases). V dropped 1 base and J dropped 5 bases, with 11 bases sitting between them. Germline V lookup: CDR1 LNHDA, CDR2 SQIVND (reference sequence). The CDR3 covers 14 residues.